This record concerns one T cell receptor (beta chain) sequence. These data belong to a study of shared T cell receptors in the human thymus. Germline CDR1 reads SEHNR; CDR2 reads FQNEAQ (reference sequence). The ends were cut back, 3 bases at V and 5 bases at J, with 7 bases in the middle. This CDR3 is built from 12 residues. Repertoires were generated with immunoSEQ multiplex PCR, while TCRdb's copy carries only in-frame clones and drops some. The sample shows 700,000 to 750,000 clones, 70% to 90% of them seen only once. These same data were also listed under a study on human thymus T cells. From that report: Having surgery to correct congenital heart defects, healthy Finnish infants acted as the donors. Thymic samples were excised during corrective heart operations. Thymic and blood repertoires seemed to favor certain V and J genes. Highly overlapping thymic repertoires among unrelated individuals were reported in related research.

This TCR derives from a girl under three years old with a congenital heart defect. Sequenced input: thymocytes. This chain links TRBV7-9 with TRBJ2-5; a weak D match, TRBD2 (5 bases). The DNA of the CDR3 is TGTGCCAGCAGCTTCCGCGGGGAGACCCAGTACTTC. It codes for CASSFRGETQYF.